The present T cell receptor (beta chain) was sequenced within a study of CD4 T cells in relation to SARS-CoV-2 and coronaviruses. Study-wide context: PBMCs were cultured with antigen for roughly nine days before TCR beta sequencing.

The ends were cut back, 7 bases at V and 4 bases at J, with 8 bases in the middle. This CDR3 contains 12 residues. Some clones are missing from TCRdb's copy, which holds only in-frame ones; the method was immunoSEQ multiplex PCR. The sample has 27,000 or so clones; around 78% are singletons. This clone was seen once. Its antigen remains unidentified. Before the COVID-19 pandemic, during about 2011-2019, CD4+ T cells were taken from unexposed donors. Isolation of CD4+ T cells took place after about eleven days in culture. Sequenced sample: CD4+ T cells from PBMCs, cultured in vitro. The chain has TRBV12-3 or TRBV12-4 and TRBJ1-3; D gene unclear. This TCR was recovered from a human donor in good health. CDR3 DNA: TGTGCCAGCAACCGGGGAGGAAACACCATATATTTT. Amino acid sequence: CASNRGGNTIYF.